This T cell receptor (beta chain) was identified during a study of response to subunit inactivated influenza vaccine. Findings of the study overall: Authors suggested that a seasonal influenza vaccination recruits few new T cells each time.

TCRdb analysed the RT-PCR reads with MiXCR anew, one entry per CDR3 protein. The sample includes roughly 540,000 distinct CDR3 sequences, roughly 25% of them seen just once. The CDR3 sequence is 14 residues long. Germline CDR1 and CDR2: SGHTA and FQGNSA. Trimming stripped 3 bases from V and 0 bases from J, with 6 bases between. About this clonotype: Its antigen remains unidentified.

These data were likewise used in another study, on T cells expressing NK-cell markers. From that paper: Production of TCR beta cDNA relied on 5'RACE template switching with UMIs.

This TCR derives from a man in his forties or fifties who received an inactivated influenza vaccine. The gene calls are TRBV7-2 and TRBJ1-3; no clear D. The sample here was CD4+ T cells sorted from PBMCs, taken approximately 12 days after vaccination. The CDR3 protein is CASSLSYSGNTIYF. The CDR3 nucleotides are TGTGCCAGCAGCTTGTCATACTCTGGAAACACCATATATTTT.